These T cell receptor beta chains were read from a single sample in a study of human T cells and chemical hapten exposure. TCRdb re-derived calls from the 5' RACE reads in MiXCR, one entry per CDR3 protein. The repertoire includes under 150,000 distinct CDR3 sequences, 19% of them detected once, and around 2.8% sits in the top ten. The receptors shown here come from a human donor in good health. Both conserved end residues are part of each CDR3. D genes are given only for firm matches. A clone size is listed for some rows: how often the clone was seen (once, few, many), or a class if it is expanded.

V: TRBV6-1
J: TRBJ1-2
D: NA
size: NA
DNA: TGTGCCAGCAGTGACGGGACGCAGGGGCTCCTCTATGGCTACACCTTC
CDR3: CASSDGTQGLLYGYTF

V: TRBV9
J: TRBJ1-2
D: TRBD1
size: NA
DNA: TGTGCCAGCAGCGTGACAGGGGCGGACTATGGCTACACCTTC
CDR3: CASSVTGADYGYTF

V: TRBV19
J: TRBJ2-7
D: TRBD2
size: few
DNA: TGTGCCAGTAGTATCTGGCTAGCGGGAGTTCAGCCCGAGCAGTACTTC
CDR3: CASSIWLAGVQPEQYF

V: TRBV28
J: TRBJ2-7
D: NA
size: few
DNA: TGTGCCAGCAGCCTGTCCCGAGTCATCTACGAGCAGTACTTC
CDR3: CASSLSRVIYEQYF

V: TRBV28
J: TRBJ2-7
D: NA
size: NA
DNA: TGTGCCAGCAGTTTAACAGGGTACGAGCAGTACTTC
CDR3: CASSLTGYEQYF

V: TRBV2
J: TRBJ1-1
D: TRBD1
size: NA
DNA: TGTGCCAGCAGAGTATACAGGGGGCCGAACACTGAAGCTTTCTTT
CDR3: CASRVYRGPNTEAFF

V: TRBV19
J: TRBJ2-7
D: TRBD2
size: NA
DNA: TGTGCCAGTAGTGTGGATAGCGGGAGCCCCTACGAGCAGTACTTC
CDR3: CASSVDSGSPYEQYF

V: TRBV12-3/TRBV12-4
J: TRBJ1-4
D: TRBD1
size: few
DNA: TGTGCCAGCAGTGGGACAGCCAACAATGAAAAACTGTTTTTT
CDR3: CASSGTANNEKLFF

V: TRBV28
J: TRBJ1-2
D: NA
size: few
DNA: TGTGCCAGCAGTTTATTTGTTGTGGGGGACCGCCGCTTGACTAACTATGGCTACACCTTC
CDR3: CASSLFVVGDRRLTNYGYTF

V: TRBV7-3
J: TRBJ2-6
D: NA
size: NA
DNA: TGTGCCAGCAGCTTAACGGGGGTCTCTAGCTCTGGGGCCAACGTCCTGACTTTC
CDR3: CASSLTGVSSSGANVLTF

V: TRBV28
J: TRBJ2-7
D: NA
size: few
DNA: TGTGCCAGCTCAACCTACGAGCAGTACTTC
CDR3: CASSTYEQYF

V: TRBV13
J: TRBJ2-7
D: TRBD2
size: NA
DNA: TGTGCCAGCAGCTCCCCCTTAGGACCGGGACTAGCGGGAGTCAACTACGAGCAGAACTTC
CDR3: CASSSPLGPGLAGVNYEQNF

V: TRBV28
J: TRBJ1-1
D: NA
size: NA
DNA: TGTGCCAGCAGTTTAAACGCAGGGATGCCTGAAGCTTTCTTT
CDR3: CASSLNAGMPEAFF

V: TRBV28
J: TRBJ1-1
D: NA
size: once
DNA: TGTGCCAGCACCACCGTGGCTCTACTGAACACTGAAGCTTTCTTT
CDR3: CASTTVALLNTEAFF

V: TRBV3-1
J: TRBJ2-2
D: NA
size: NA
DNA: TGTGCCAGCAGCCAGGACTGGTCCTTGAACACCGGGGAGCTGTTTTTT
CDR3: CASSQDWSLNTGELFF

V: TRBV13
J: TRBJ2-5
D: TRBD2
size: few
DNA: TGTGCCAGCAGCCGGACTAGCGGGGCTGGGGGGGAGACCCAGTACTTC
CDR3: CASSRTSGAGGETQYF

V: TRBV4-1
J: TRBJ2-3
D: TRBD2
size: few
DNA: TGCGCCAGCAGCCAAGTCGTACTAGCGGGGGCAGATACGCAGTATTTT
CDR3: CASSQVVLAGADTQYF